These 10 T cell receptor beta chains share one sample of origin, sequenced in a study of blood T cell repertoires in COVID-19. The data were produced by immunoSEQ multiplex PCR, yet TCRdb's version contains in-frame clones alone and is incomplete. The data contain some 300,000 clones, approximately 86% of them singletons. The sample was peripheral blood. The receptors were gathered from an older man with acute or convalescent COVID-19.

The chain is built from TRBV10-2 and TRBJ1-6; no clear D gene. Trimming removed 0 bases at V and 6 bases at J, with 9 bases between. Germline V gives CDR1 WSHSY, CDR2 SAAADI. The CDR3 runs to 15 residues. DNA for the CDR3: TGCGCCAGCAGTGAGTCGACAACAGTTAATTCACCCCTCCACTTT. Amino acid sequence: CASSESTTVNSPLHF.

The chain is built from TRBV5-8 and TRBJ2-6; possible D gene TRBD2, 5 bases. The V end was cut by 2 bases, the J end by 1 base, with 7 bases between. Per the germline V gene, CDR1 is SGHTS and CDR2 is YDEGEE. This CDR3 comprises 15 residues. In nucleotides, the CDR3 is TGTGCCAGCAGCTTACGCGGGTCTGGGGCCAACGTCCTGACTTTC. Its translation is CASSLRGSGANVLTF.

The gene calls are TRBV4-1 and TRBJ1-2; D gene unclear. The CDR3 covers 15 residues. Germline lookup yields CDR1 MGHRA and CDR2 YSYEKL. V shed 1 base and J shed 3 bases, with 12 bases lying between them. The CDR3, as DNA: TGCGCCAGCAGCCAAGGGTACACCGGGGACTATGGCTACACCTTC. This translates into CASSQGYTGDYGYTF.

The chain combines TRBV29-1 with TRBJ2-5, with 9 bases that match TRBD2. There are 16 residues in the CDR3. The J segment lost 4 bases and the V segment lost 7 bases, leaving 16 bases of the junction unmatched. The germline V gene encodes CDR1 SQVTM and CDR2 ANQGSEA. The chain's CDR3 is CSATRCTSGFRETQYF. DNA of the CDR3: TGCAGCGCCACCCGGTGTACTAGCGGGTTCAGAGAGACCCAGTACTTC.

The gene calls are TRBV9 and TRBJ2-7, with 12 bases lining up with TRBD2. Trimming removed 4 bases from V and 4 bases from J; junction bases left unmatched: 9. The CDR3 covers 16 residues. Germline assignment: CDR1 SGDLS and CDR2 YYNGEE. In nucleotides, the CDR3 is TGTGCCAGCAGCCCCCGCCGGACTAGCGGGACGTACGAGCAGTACTTC. The encoded protein is CASSPRRTSGTYEQYF.

This clone has only a few counts. The chain employs TRBV6-2 or TRBV6-3 and TRBJ1-1; the D gene is possibly TRBD1 (5 bases). Trimming left V 0 bases short and J 1 base short, with 12 bases between. The germline V gene encodes CDR1 MNHEY and CDR2 SVGEGT. The CDR3 covers 16 residues. The CDR3 coding sequence is TGTGCCAGCAGTTACTCGATTAATACAGGGAACACTGAAGCTTTCTTT. Protein sequence: CASSYSINTGNTEAFF.

V and J are TRBV18 and TRBJ2-6; TRBD1 might be the D (5 bases). Germline assignment: CDR1 KGHSH and CDR2 LQKENI. V dropped 6 bases and J dropped 0 bases, with 21 bases sitting between them. This CDR3 region has 19 residues. The CDR3 protein is CASSPALGRGFSGANVLTF. DNA for the CDR3: TGTGCCAGCTCCCCGGCCCTGGGTAGGGGATTCTCTGGGGCCAACGTCCTGACTTTC.

V usage is TRBV18 and J usage is TRBJ1-5; 7 positions agree with TRBD1. This CDR3 is built from 13 residues. The germline gives CDR1 KGHSH, CDR2 LQKENI. The V and J ends lost 6 bases and 4 bases, in that order; junction bases with no gene match: 3. The CDR3 region is CASSPDRNQPQHF. In DNA form, the CDR3 reads TGTGCCAGCTCCCCGGACAGGAATCAGCCCCAGCATTTT.

This clone was picked up a small number of times. V usage is TRBV19 and J usage is TRBJ2-3; 7 nucleotides align to TRBD2. Trimming took 3 bases from V and 4 from J; bases not matched to a gene: 1. Per germline, CDR1 LNHDA and CDR2 SQIVND (reference sequence). CDR3 length: 13 amino acids. The CDR3 region is CASSMGGADTQYF. The CDR3 DNA reads TGTGCCAGTAGTATGGGAGGGGCAGATACGCAGTATTTT.

CDR3 in DNA: TGTGCCAGCTCACCAGTATTCCAAGAGACCCAGTACTTC. This encodes CASSPVFQETQYF. The chain employs TRBV18 and TRBJ2-5; no clear D gene. Germline assignment: CDR1 KGHSH and CDR2 LQKENI. This CDR3 is 13 amino acids long. The ends were cut back, 2 bases at V and 1 base at J, with 5 bases in the middle.